Sequencing of this TCR beta chain was carried out in a study of cytomegalovirus exposure and HLA in healthy donors. PCR amplification relied on 60 Vbeta primers (plus 13 Jbeta primers). Profiled with immunoSEQ multiplex PCR; TCRdb holds only in-frame clones, not every one. Of some 150,000 clones in the sample, over 65% were seen once. The CDR3 runs to 14 residues. Per the germline V gene, CDR1 is SGHVS and CDR2 is FNYEAQ. V was clipped by 4 bases and J by 5 bases; unmatched bases: 7. The rearrangement links TRBV7-6 to TRBJ2-7; 8 nucleotides align to TRBD2. The source of this sequence is a woman aged 35 to 49 in good health and CMV-seronegative. Sequencing input: PBMCs. The CDR3 loop reads CASSSGLATHEQYF. As DNA, the CDR3 is TGTGCCAGCAGCTCAGGACTAGCCACCCACGAGCAGTACTTC.